The present entry profiles one T cell receptor beta chain with its context. The source of the sample is a study of control samples from healthy donors and cancer patients. The V gene's germline CDR1 is SGHNT and CDR2 YENEEA. V was cut by 1 base and J by 2 bases, with 8 bases left in between. The length of the CDR3 is 14 residues. Method: immunoSEQ multiplex PCR; TCRdb's copy keeps in-frame clones and lacks some. The sample shows 130,000 or so clones, over 75% of them seen only once. The TCR comes from a man in his forties in good health. V and J are TRBV11-3 and TRBJ2-5; D call uncertain. The specimen was blood. The CDR3: CASSLGPSQETQYF. CDR3 sequence (DNA): TGTGCCAGCAGCTTAGGTCCCAGTCAAGAGACCCAGTACTTC.